This T cell receptor (beta chain) stems from a study of T-cell memory formation after mild COVID-19. The overall study: TCR clusters showed largely donor specificity.

Germline lookup yields CDR1 LNHDA and CDR2 SQIVND (reference sequence). The length of the CDR3 is 13 residues. V lost 3 bases and J lost 6, with 9 bases in between. The table lists this clonotype with many counts. Its antigen is unknown. 5'RACE primed at constant segments yielded TCR alpha and TCR beta cDNA libraries bearing sample barcodes and UMIs. TCRdb called the 5' RACE reads again in MiXCR, with one record for every CDR3 protein. There are some 320,000 distinct CDR3 sequences in the sample; roughly 13% occur only once, and around a fifth lies in the top ten. Study-wide findings and caveats: A balance of CD4 and CD8 characterized clones contracting day 15 to 85, whereas later expanders leaned CD4+.

The clonotype was recovered from a man between 18 and 35 years old who had mild COVID-19 (a few samples of this study predate the infection). Cell type and time point are not known. The sample consisted of PBMCs or a T cell subset sorted from them (not recorded which). The chain recombines TRBV19 with TRBJ1-5; D is possibly TRBD1 (5 bases). In nucleotides, the CDR3 is TGTGCCAGTAGTATGAGCAGGGCTCAGCCCCAGCATTTT. Translated: CASSMSRAQPQHF.